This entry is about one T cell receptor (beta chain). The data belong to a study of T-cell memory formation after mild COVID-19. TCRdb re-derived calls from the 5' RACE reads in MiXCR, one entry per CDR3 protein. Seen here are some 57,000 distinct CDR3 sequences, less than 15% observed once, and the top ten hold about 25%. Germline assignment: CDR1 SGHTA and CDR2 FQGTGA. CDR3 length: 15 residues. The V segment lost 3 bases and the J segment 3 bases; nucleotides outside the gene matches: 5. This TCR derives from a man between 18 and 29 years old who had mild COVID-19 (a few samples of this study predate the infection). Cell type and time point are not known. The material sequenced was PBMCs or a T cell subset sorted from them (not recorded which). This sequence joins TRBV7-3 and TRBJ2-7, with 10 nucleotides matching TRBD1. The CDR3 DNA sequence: TGTGCCAGCAGCTTCACCGGGACAGGGGACTACGAGCAGTACTTC. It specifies CASSFTGTGDYEQYF. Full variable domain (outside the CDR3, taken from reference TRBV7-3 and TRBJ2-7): GAGVSQTPSNKVTEKGKYVELRCDPISGHTALYWYRQSLGQGPEFLIYFQGTGAADDSGLPNDRFFAVRPEGSVSTLKIQRTERGDSAVYLCASSFTGTGDYEQYFGPGTRLTVT.